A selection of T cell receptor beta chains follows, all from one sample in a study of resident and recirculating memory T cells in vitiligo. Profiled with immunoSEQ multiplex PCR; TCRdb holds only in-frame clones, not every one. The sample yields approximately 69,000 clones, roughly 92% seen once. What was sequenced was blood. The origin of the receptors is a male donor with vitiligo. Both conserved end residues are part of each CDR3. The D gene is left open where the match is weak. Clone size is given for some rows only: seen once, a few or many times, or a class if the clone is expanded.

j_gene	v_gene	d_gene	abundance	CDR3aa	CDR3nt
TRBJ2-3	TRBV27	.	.	CASRALQGTDTQYF	TGTGCCAGCAGGGCTCTCCAGGGGACAGATACGCAGTATTTT
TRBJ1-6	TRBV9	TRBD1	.	CASSPGTGDPLRNSPLHF	TGTGCCAGCAGCCCCGGGACAGGGGATCCGCTACGCAATTCACCCCTCCACTTT
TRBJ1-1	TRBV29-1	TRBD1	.	CSVGAGGMNTEAFF	TGCAGCGTGGGCGCAGGGGGAATGAACACTGAAGCTTTCTTT
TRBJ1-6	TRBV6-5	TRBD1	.	CASSPGQGYNSPLHF	TGTGCCAGCAGCCCGGGACAGGGCTATAATTCACCCCTCCACTTT
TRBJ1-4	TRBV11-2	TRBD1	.	CASSSRTGNGDEKLFF	TGTGCCAGCAGCTCCCGGACAGGCAATGGGGATGAAAAACTGTTTTTT
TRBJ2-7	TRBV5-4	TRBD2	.	CASSQSLAGGHRAEQYF	TGCGCCAGCAGCCAGAGTCTAGCGGGGGGCCACCGGGCCGAGCAGTACTTC
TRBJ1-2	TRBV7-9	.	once	CASSPPAGKDGGYTF	TGTGCCAGCAGCCCCCCGGCAGGGAAGGATGGAGGCTACACCTTC
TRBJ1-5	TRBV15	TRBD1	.	CATRKTDRANQPQHF	TGTGCCACCAGGAAGACGGACAGGGCAAATCAGCCCCAGCATTTT
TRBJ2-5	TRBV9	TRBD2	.	CASSVGGLAGGPVTQYF	TGTGCCAGCAGCGTAGGGGGACTAGCGGGGGGGCCGGTGACCCAGTACTTC
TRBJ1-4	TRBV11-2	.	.	CASSPRWAAATNEKLFF	TGTGCCAGCAGCCCCCGTTGGGCAGCGGCAACTAATGAAAAACTGTTTTTT
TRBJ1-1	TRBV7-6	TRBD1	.	CASSSDRAGTEAFF	TGTGCCAGCAGCTCCGACAGGGCTGGCACTGAAGCTTTCTTT
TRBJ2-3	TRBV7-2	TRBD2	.	CASALFGGGTDTQYF	TGTGCCAGCGCCCTTTTCGGGGGAGGGACAGATACGCAGTATTTT
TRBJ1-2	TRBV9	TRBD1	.	CASSDPATGTRKGYTF	TGTGCCAGCAGCGATCCCGCGACAGGGACAAGGAAGGGCTACACCTTC
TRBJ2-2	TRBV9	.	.	CASSVGGRANTGELFF	TGTGCCAGCAGCGTAGGCGGCAGGGCGAACACCGGGGAGCTGTTTTTT
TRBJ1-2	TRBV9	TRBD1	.	CASSARQGADYGYTF	TGTGCCAGCAGCGCCCGACAGGGGGCTGACTATGGCTACACCTTC
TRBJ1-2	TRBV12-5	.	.	CASGLGPHPASNYGYTF	TGTGCTAGTGGTTTGGGACCACATCCAGCTAGCAACTATGGCTACACCTTC
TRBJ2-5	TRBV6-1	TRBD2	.	CASTELAGAQETQYF	TGTGCCAGCACCGAACTAGCGGGGGCCCAAGAGACCCAGTACTTC
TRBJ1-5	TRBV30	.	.	CAWSRQADQPQHF	TGTGCCTGGAGTCGACAGGCTGATCAGCCCCAGCATTTT
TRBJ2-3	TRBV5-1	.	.	CATTSGGGGTDTQYF	TGCGCCACCACTTCGGGTGGGGGCGGCACAGATACGCAGTATTTT
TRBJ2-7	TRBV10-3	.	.	CAISDTGNEQYF	TGTGCCATCAGTGACACAGGGAACGAGCAGTACTTC
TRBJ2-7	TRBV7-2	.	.	CASSLVAGETYEQYF	TGTGCCAGCAGCTTAGTCGCCGGGGAGACCTACGAGCAGTACTTC
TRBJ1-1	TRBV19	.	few	CASSMTRGTRPEAFF	TGTGCCAGTAGTATGACCAGGGGCACTCGTCCTGAAGCTTTCTTT
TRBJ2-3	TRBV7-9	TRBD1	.	CASSYWTGPTDTQYF	TGTGCCAGCAGCTACTGGACAGGACCAACAGATACGCAGTATTTT
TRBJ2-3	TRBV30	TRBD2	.	CAWALAGLSTDTQYF	TGTGCCTGGGCTCTAGCGGGCCTTAGCACAGATACGCAGTATTTT
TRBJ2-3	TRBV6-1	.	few	CASSEVRGPGDTQYF	TGTGCCAGCAGTGAAGTGCGGGGGCCGGGAGATACGCAGTATTTT
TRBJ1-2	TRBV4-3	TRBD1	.	CASSPFAETGASGYTF	TGCGCCAGCAGCCCATTCGCAGAAACAGGGGCAAGTGGCTACACCTTC
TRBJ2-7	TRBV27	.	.	CASSLASRRIAYEQYF	TGTGCCAGCAGTTTAGCTTCGAGGAGAATCGCCTACGAGCAGTACTTC
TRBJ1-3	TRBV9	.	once	CASSPGLNSGNTIYF	TGTGCCAGCAGCCCGGGACTGAACTCTGGAAACACCATATATTTT
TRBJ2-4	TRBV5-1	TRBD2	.	CASSLGTSGGKGKNIQYF	TGCGCCAGCAGCCTTGGGACTAGCGGGGGGAAAGGCAAAAACATTCAGTACTTC
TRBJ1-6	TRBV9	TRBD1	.	CASSSFTGGQDSPLHF	TGTGCCAGCAGCTCTTTTACTGGGGGACAGGATTCACCCCTCCACTTT
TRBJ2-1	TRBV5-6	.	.	CASRRGGNEQFF	TGTGCCAGCAGGAGGGGGGGGAATGAGCAGTTCTTC
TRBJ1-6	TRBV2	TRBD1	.	CASSYPGQGSPLHF	TGTGCCAGCAGTTATCCGGGACAGGGCTCACCCCTCCACTTT
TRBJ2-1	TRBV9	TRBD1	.	CASSPSVGTGVYNEQFF	TGTGCCAGCAGCCCTTCAGTAGGGACAGGGGTCTACAATGAGCAGTTCTTC
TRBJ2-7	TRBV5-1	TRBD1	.	CASSLGQGTGEQYF	TGCGCCAGCAGCCTGGGACAGGGTACGGGCGAGCAGTACTTC
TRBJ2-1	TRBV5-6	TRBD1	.	CASSSRQGATYNEQFF	TGTGCCAGCAGCTCGAGACAGGGAGCGACCTACAATGAGCAGTTCTTC
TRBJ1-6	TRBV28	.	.	CASSPYGGDSPLHF	TGTGCCAGCAGCCCTTACGGAGGTGATTCACCCCTCCACTTT
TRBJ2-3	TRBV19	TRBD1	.	CASSRESGGQGVADTQYF	TGTGCCAGTAGCCGAGAGTCGGGAGGACAGGGGGTCGCCGATACGCAGTATTTT
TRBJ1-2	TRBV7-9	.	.	CASSTHRADNYGYTF	TGTGCCAGCAGCACCCACAGGGCGGACAACTATGGCTACACCTTC
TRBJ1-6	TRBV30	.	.	CAWSRQAGAPLHF	TGTGCCTGGAGTAGGCAGGCGGGCGCACCCCTCCACTTT
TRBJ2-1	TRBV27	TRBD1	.	CASSPGTGGDNEQFF	TGTGCCAGCAGCCCCGGGACAGGGGGGGACAATGAGCAGTTCTTC